The 12 T cell receptor beta chains given below trace back to one sample, sequenced in a study of blood T cells in healthy people across ages. Alongside a J-beta primer mix, a sample-barcoded 5' primer served in a second PCR lasting about 6 to 12 cycles. TCRdb reprocessed the 5' RACE reads via MiXCR and lists one record per CDR3 protein. This sample has 910,000 or so distinct CDR3 sequences, with roughly 51% found just once. The specimen was blood. The receptors originated from a woman in her sixties in good health.

The V gene is TRBV27, the J gene TRBJ2-2, with 9 positions matching TRBD2. Germline CDR1 MNHEY, CDR2 SMNVEV (reference sequence). V shed 7 bases and J 6 bases; nucleotides not matched to a gene: 9. CDR3 length equals 15 residues. The CDR3 loop is CASKPGLARAGELFF. The CDR3, as DNA: TGTGCCAGCAAACCGGGACTAGCCCGCGCCGGGGAGCTGTTTTTT.

This clonotype was recorded once. The V call is TRBV28, the J call TRBJ1-2; 12 nucleotides agree with TRBD1. The germline V gene has CDR1 MDHEN and CDR2 SYDVKM. The CDR3 contains 17 residues. With V trimmed by 7 bases and J by 6 bases, 15 bases remained unmatched. In DNA, the CDR3 is TGTGCCAGCATGGAACGCCTCGGGACAGGGGGCAAGAATGGCTACACCTTC. It is translated as CASMERLGTGGKNGYTF.

This clonotype was counted once. The chain combines TRBV28 with TRBJ1-5, with D possibly being TRBD1 (5 bases). V was shortened by 2 bases and J by 3 bases, with 14 bases between the two germline ends. CDR3 size: 16 residues. Germline assignment: CDR1 MDHEN and CDR2 SYDVKM. In DNA form, the CDR3 reads TGTGCCAGCAGTTTAGGAGGGTCCGGACACAATCAGCCCCAGCATTTT. It encodes CASSLGGSGHNQPQHF.

This clonotype was recorded a few times. The chain is built from TRBV6-1 and TRBJ2-7; TRBD1 matches at 8 bases. CDR3 length: 17 amino acids. CDR1 MNHNS and CDR2 SASEGT come from the germline V gene. Trimming cost V 7 bases and J 6 bases; bases outside gene matches: 20. The CDR3 loop is CASTEGQGGPVGIEQYF. CDR3 bases: TGTGCCAGCACAGAAGGACAGGGAGGACCGGTCGGCATCGAGCAGTACTTC.

The chain uses TRBV27 and TRBJ2-1, with D perhaps matching TRBD1 (6 bases). Germline V gene lookup returns CDR1 MNHEY and CDR2 SMNVEV (reference sequence). CDR3 length: 18 residues. The V and J ends lost 2 bases and 0 bases respectively, with 17 bases between them. The CDR3, as DNA: TGTGCCAGCAGTTTAAATATCGGTGGACAGAGCTCCTACAATGAGCAGTTCTTC. Translated: CASSLNIGGQSSYNEQFF.

The chain employs TRBV11-2 and TRBJ2-7; D is possibly TRBD1 (6 bases). The germline V gene has CDR1 SGHAT and CDR2 FQNNGV. Trimming pared 0 bases from V and 5 bases from J, leaving 14 bases between. The CDR3 covers 15 residues. CDR3 DNA: TGTGCCAGCAGCTTAGATCTAGGGGGAGCCGACGAGCAGTACTTC. It encodes CASSLDLGGADEQYF.

This clonotype was seen more than once but under ten times. The chain employs TRBV29-1 and TRBJ1-2; 9 bases are a match to TRBD1. CDR1 SQVTM and CDR2 ANQGSEA come from the germline V gene. This CDR3 is built from 14 residues. V trimming: 4 bases; J trimming: 0 bases; junction bases outside the gene matches: 3. The CDR3 region is CSVGDRATNYGYTF. CDR3 sequence (DNA): TGCAGCGTTGGGGACAGGGCAACTAACTATGGCTACACCTTC.

About this clonotype: At one boundary the junction diverges from the germline segment, which might be a read error. The chain joins TRBV20-1 to TRBJ2-5; D uncertain. Germline assignment: CDR1 DFQATT and CDR2 SNEGSKA (reference sequence). CDR3 length: 13 amino acids. DNA for the CDR3: TGCGGTGCTAGTATCGGGTCGGAAGAGACCCAGTACTTC. It codes for CGASIGSEETQYF.

The rearrangement uses TRBV6-2 or TRBV6-3 and TRBJ2-5, with 7 bases identical to TRBD1. The V and J ends lost 2 bases and 10 bases, in that order; junction bases with no gene match: 13. Looked up from germline, CDR1 is MNHEY and CDR2 is SVGEGT. CDR3 length: 15 amino acids. This chain's CDR3 is CASSYRQGVRDSQYF. Written as DNA, the CDR3 is TGTGCCAGCAGTTACCGACAGGGAGTCCGAGATAGCCAGTACTTC.

The rearrangement joins TRBV27 to TRBJ2-5; D is perhaps TRBD1 (8 bases). This CDR3 is built from 20 residues. Trimming shortened V by 5 bases and J by 11 bases, and 39 bases separated the two germline ends. The V gene's germline CDR1 is MNHEY and CDR2 SMNVEV (reference sequence). The CDR3 nucleotides are TGTGCCAGCAGTAACCGAATGGGACAGGAAGCTAGCGGAGAGTACAATGAGCAGTACTTC. Translation gives CASSNRMGQEASGEYNEQYF.

V is TRBV14 and J is TRBJ2-5; D gene uncertain. The end of the DNA fits TRBJ2-7 better, so the J call may be wrong. The length of the CDR3 is 15 residues. Per germline, CDR1 SGHDN and CDR2 FVKESK. The CDR3 DNA reads as TGTGCCAGCAGCCAAGGGTCTCTCCACTTCTACGAGCAGTACTTC. Amino acids: CASSQGSLHFYEQYF.

The chain recombines TRBV12-3 or TRBV12-4 with TRBJ1-1; D is possibly TRBD1 (5 bases). The CDR3 length is 16 residues. The germline V and J ends were trimmed by 3 bases and 0 bases, with 14 bases remaining between them. The CDR3 DNA is TGTGCCAGCAGTTTCGCTGGGGGGAGAATGAACACTGAAGCTTTCTTT. This sequence encodes CASSFAGGRMNTEAFF.